Listed here are 10 T cell receptor beta chains from one sample, sequenced in a study of T cell responses to AZD1222 COVID-19 vaccine. Some clones are missing from TCRdb's copy, which holds only in-frame ones; the method was immunoSEQ multiplex PCR. This table holds approximately 110,000 clones, 89% found once. Sequencing used peripheral blood, obtained on day 0 of AZD1222 vaccination. These receptors were obtained from an adult in good health.

V and J are TRBV10-3 and TRBJ2-1; TRBD2 matches at 12 bases. The V segment lost 2 bases and the J segment 5 bases; nucleotides outside the gene matches: 7. This CDR3 is 17 amino acids long. The germline CDR1 and CDR2 sequences are ENHRY and SYGVKD. The CDR3 coding sequence is TGTGCCATCAGTGAGGACCTGACTAGCGGGGGCCACAATGAGCAGTTCTTC. Translation: CAISEDLTSGGHNEQFF.

CDR3 in amino acids: CASSLVGVNQPQHF. CDR3 nucleotides: TGTGCCAGCAGCTTAGTTGGAGTAAATCAGCCCCAGCATTTT. The chain uses TRBV7-2 and TRBJ1-5; D ambiguous. The germline V and J ends were trimmed by 1 base and 4 bases, with 8 bases remaining between them. The CDR3 loop spans 14 amino acids. Germline assignment: CDR1 SGHTA and CDR2 FQGNSA.

The rearrangement joins TRBV4-3 to TRBJ1-4; D is perhaps TRBD1 (5 bases). There are 14 residues in the CDR3. CDR1 is LGHNA, CDR2 YSLEER, per germline. Trimming removed 1 base from V and 5 bases from J, with 8 bases in between. The CDR3 DNA reads TGCGCCAGCAGCCAAGGGGACGGGAATGAAAAACTGTTTTTT. Its translation: CASSQGDGNEKLFF.

The V gene is TRBV10-2, the J gene TRBJ2-1, with 7 positions matching TRBD2. V lost 6 bases to trimming and J lost 7 bases; unmatched junction nucleotides: 3. CDR1 is WSHSY, CDR2 SAAADI, per germline. This CDR3 comprises 12 residues. The CDR3 DNA reads TGCGCCAGCAGGTGGGGGGGGAATGAGCAGTTCTTC. It is translated as CASRWGGNEQFF.

The chain couples TRBV4-2 to TRBJ1-2; D may be TRBD1 (5 bases). Germline loops: CDR1 LGHNA, CDR2 YNFKEQ. V was trimmed by 0 bases and J by 7 bases, leaving 18 bases between them. There are 16 residues in the CDR3. The chain's CDR3 is CASSQDWGLHGAGYTF. CDR3 nucleotide sequence: TGTGCCAGCAGCCAAGACTGGGGACTCCATGGCGCTGGCTACACCTTC.

The V gene is TRBV7-2, the J gene TRBJ2-3; the match to TRBD2 covers 12 bases. Germline CDR1 and CDR2: SGHTA and FQGNSA. V shed 5 bases and J 5 bases; nucleotides not matched to a gene: 8. CDR3 length equals 16 residues. The CDR3 DNA is TGTGCCAGCAGCCAAAGACTAGCGGGGGCGGGAGATACGCAGTATTTT. This gives the protein CASSQRLAGAGDTQYF. The complete variable domain, with remaining parts taken from reference TRBV7-2 and TRBJ2-3, reads GAGVSQSPSNKVTEKGKDVELRCDPISGHTALYWYRQSLGQGLEFLIYFQGNSAPDKSGLPSDRFSAERTGGSVSTLTIQRTQQEDSAVYLCASSQRLAGAGDTQYFGPGTRLTVL.

This clone was observed a single time. The rearrangement joins TRBV11-2 to TRBJ2-1; D may be TRBD2 (6 bases). CDR3 length: 14 amino acids. Germline V gene data show CDR1 as SGHAT and CDR2 as FQNNGV. Trimming shortened V by 0 bases and J by 10 bases, and 13 bases separated the two germline ends. The CDR3 DNA sequence: TGTGCCAGCAGCTTAGAAGCCGGGGACTCCGAGCAGTTCTTC. This encodes CASSLEAGDSEQFF.

This CDR3 reads CASSPRGGVTDTQYF. The CDR3 DNA sequence: TGTGCCAGCAGTCCTCGTGGAGGGGTGACAGATACGCAGTATTTT. The V and J genes are TRBV28 and TRBJ2-3; tentative D call: TRBD2 (6 bases). In germline, CDR1 is MDHEN, CDR2 SYDVKM. This CDR3 spans 15 amino acids. The V end was cut by 5 bases, the J end by 3 bases, with 15 bases between.

V is TRBV10-3 and J is TRBJ2-6, with 11 bases that match TRBD1. After removal of 10 bases from V and 5 bases from J, the junction contained 10 bases not matched to a gene. Per the germline V gene, CDR1 is ENHRY and CDR2 is SYGVKD. CDR3 length: 16 residues. Here the CDR3 DNA reads TGTGCCACCGATCCGGGACAGGGGGTTTGGGCCAACGTCCTGACTTTC. The encoded protein is CATDPGQGVWANVLTF.

V usage is TRBV2 and J usage is TRBJ2-1; a possible D gene is TRBD2 (6 bases). The V and J ends lost 7 bases and 1 base respectively, with 8 bases between them. The CDR3 is made up of 13 amino acids. Germline CDR1 and CDR2: SNHLY and FYNNEI. The CDR3 coding sequence is TGTGCCAGCATCCGGGGGTCCTACAATGAGCAGTTCTTC. Translated: CASIRGSYNEQFF.